Given below is one T cell receptor beta chain in context. The record originates from a study of T cell changes during pregnancy in multiple sclerosis. The CDR3 has 15 residues. CDR1 is LNHDA and CDR2 is SQIVND in the germline V gene (reference sequence). Trimming at V came to 3 bases and at J to 0 bases, leaving 3 bases not matched to a gene. Libraries were prepared by immunoSEQ multiplex PCR; TCRdb keeps only in-frame clonotypes and omits some of them. The sample has about 80,000 clones, around 92% seen once. The sequence was collected from a female donor with multiple sclerosis, enrolled in a pregnancy study. J is TRBJ2-3 and V is TRBV19; 7 bases align to TRBD2. The sequencing used peripheral blood, collected before pregnancy. The CDR3 coding sequence is TGTGCCAGTAGTATCCTAGCGGCTAGCACAGATACGCAGTATTTT. Encoded protein: CASSILAASTDTQYF.